The next 21 T cell receptor beta chains were all read from a single sample in a study of blood T cell repertoires in COVID-19. Sequenced by immunoSEQ multiplex PCR; TCRdb stores in-frame clones only, minus some. The sample shows tens of thousands of clones, 85% to 90% of them seen only once. The specimen was peripheral blood. All receptors come from a man aged 70 or older with active COVID-19.

The chain carries TRBV3-1 (or the pseudogene TRBV3-2) and TRBJ1-5; TRBD1 agrees at 8 bases. CDR1 is LGHDT, CDR2 YNNKEL, per germline (reference sequence). The CDR3 is 15 amino acids. J was trimmed by 6 bases and V by 0 bases; bases with no gene match: 4. CDR3 nucleotides: TGTGCCAGCAGCCAAGATTCAACAGGGGGTCAGCCCCAGCATTTT. It codes for CASSQDSTGGQPQHF.

A few counts support this clone. The chain carries TRBV7-6 and TRBJ1-2; 7 nucleotides align to TRBD1. After removal of 3 bases from V and 8 bases from J, the junction contained 6 bases not matched to a gene. The CDR3 has 13 amino acids. Germline CDR1 reads SGHVS; CDR2 reads FNYEAQ. The DNA for the CDR3 is TGTGCCAGCAGCTTTACAGGGGCGATCGGCTACACCTTC. It encodes CASSFTGAIGYTF.

V and J are TRBV5-1 and TRBJ2-3; 7 bases match TRBD1. V shed 7 bases and J 10 bases; nucleotides not matched to a gene: 27. The CDR3 has 18 residues. CDR1 SGHRS and CDR2 YFSETQ come from the germline V gene. The DNA for the CDR3 is TGCGCCAGCCAGGAGGACAGGCTGATACTTAGGGCGGCGGACTCGCAGTATTTT. Its translation is CASQEDRLILRAADSQYF. Filled out from reference TRBV5-1 and TRBJ2-3, the complete variable domain reads KAGVTQTPRYLIKTRGQQVTLSCSPISGHRSVSWYQQTPGQGLQFLFEYFSETQRNKGNFPGRFSGRQFSNSRSEMNVSTLELGDSALYLCASQEDRLILRAADSQYFGPGTRLTVL.

The rearrangement joins TRBV3-1 (or the pseudogene TRBV3-2) to TRBJ1-2; D gene uncertain. The CDR3 has 13 amino acids. Germline CDR1 is LGHDT and CDR2 is YNNKEL (reference sequence). Trimming shortened V by 5 bases and J by 2 bases, and 9 bases separated the two germline ends. This CDR3 is CASSSAGNYGYTF. Here the CDR3 DNA reads TGTGCCAGCAGCTCGGCCGGGAACTATGGCTACACCTTC.

This chain connects TRBV18 to TRBJ2-1; 13 positions match TRBD2. The CDR3 consists of 15 residues. J gave up 7 bases and V 0 bases, and 0 bases lay outside the gene matches. The germline V gene encodes CDR1 KGHSH and CDR2 LQKENI. The DNA of the CDR3 is TGTGCCAGCTCACCACCGGGACTAGCGGGGAATGAGCAGTTCTTC. Translated: CASSPPGLAGNEQFF.

This clone has a single count. The V call is TRBV5-1, the J call TRBJ2-1; 10 bases agree with TRBD2. The germline gives CDR1 SGHRS, CDR2 YFSETQ. The junction had 4 bases not matched to a gene; V was cut back by 4 bases and J by 3 bases. The CDR3 has 15 amino acids. CDR3 region: CASSLAGASYNEQFF. The DNA of the CDR3 is TGCGCCAGCAGCCTAGCGGGAGCCAGCTACAATGAGCAGTTCTTC.

The chain has TRBV4-1 and TRBJ1-2, with 8 bases aligning to TRBD1. CDR3 size: 14 residues. Germline values: CDR1 MGHRA, CDR2 YSYEKL. The trim removed 3 bases at V and 7 bases at J, leaving 7 bases unmatched. This CDR3 reads CASSHTTGVGGYTF. CDR3 coding DNA: TGCGCCAGCAGCCATACGACAGGGGTTGGTGGCTACACCTTC.

This chain connects TRBV3-1 (or the pseudogene TRBV3-2) to TRBJ2-1; 12 positions match TRBD1. In germline, CDR1 is LGHDT, CDR2 YNNKEL (reference sequence). This CDR3 spans 15 amino acids. V dropped 4 bases and J dropped 8; count of bases not matched to a gene: 6. The CDR3 spells CASSPGQGALDEQFF. The CDR3 bases are TGTGCCAGCAGCCCGGGACAGGGGGCTTTGGATGAGCAGTTCTTC.

V usage is TRBV19 and J usage is TRBJ2-1; 10 positions agree with TRBD2. Germline lookup yields CDR1 LNHDA and CDR2 SQIVND (reference sequence). The CDR3 is made up of 14 amino acids. J gave up 15 bases and V 3 bases, and 11 bases lay outside the gene matches. Here the CDR3 reads CASSMGTSAKVVFF. The CDR3 nucleotides are TGTGCCAGTAGTATGGGGACTAGCGCTAAAGTGGTGTTCTTC.

The chain is built from TRBV19 and TRBJ2-5; TRBD2 is a possible D gene (6 bases). Looked up from germline, CDR1 is LNHDA and CDR2 is SQIVND (reference sequence). V dropped 4 bases and J dropped 5 bases, with 20 bases sitting between them. The CDR3 spans 16 residues. CDR3: CASSTYPTREAETQYF. CDR3 nucleotide sequence: TGTGCCAGTAGTACCTACCCGACGAGGGAGGCGGAGACCCAGTACTTC.

V is TRBV7-2 and J is TRBJ1-2; D might be TRBD1 (6 bases). The V gene's germline CDR1 is SGHTA and CDR2 FQGNSA. The length of the CDR3 is 15 residues. With 5 bases removed from V and 0 bases from J, the gap between germline ends came to 13 bases. CDR3 bases: TGTGCCAGCAGCCCAGGACAGTCAACTAACTATGGCTACACCTTC. This codes for CASSPGQSTNYGYTF.

This clone was seen only once. The chain couples TRBV14 to TRBJ2-1; 10 bases line up with TRBD2. Germline lookup yields CDR1 SGHDN and CDR2 FVKESK. V gave up 1 base and J gave up 5 bases; unmatched junction bases: 2. The length of the CDR3 is 15 residues. CDR3 sequence (DNA): TGTGCCAGCAGCCAAGTAGCGGGAGGACACAATGAGCAGTTCTTC. This sequence encodes CASSQVAGGHNEQFF.

This chain uses TRBV21-1 with TRBJ2-7; TRBD2 is the table's D call, not checked against the DNA. TRBV21-1 is tagged as a pseudogene. This CDR3 is 14 amino acids long. The CDR3 loop is CASSILGLIYEQYF. The CDR3 DNA sequence: TGTGCCAGCAGCATCCTTGGACTGATCTACGAGCAGTACTTC.

The CDR3 DNA reads TGTGCCAGCAGTGATGAGGGACAGGGATTGGAGACCCAGTACTTC. Its translation is CASSDEGQGLETQYF. The chain is built from TRBV2 and TRBJ2-5; 9 positions agree with TRBD1. Germline loops: CDR1 SNHLY, CDR2 FYNNEI. V lost 3 bases to trimming and J lost 5 bases; unmatched junction nucleotides: 7. The CDR3 totals 15 residues.

The rearrangement links TRBV30 to TRBJ1-5, with TRBD1 as a possible D gene (6 bases). V was trimmed by 0 bases and J by 2 bases, leaving 11 bases between them. CDR1 and CDR2 (germline): GTSNPN, SVGIG (reference sequence). The CDR3 consists of 15 residues. In DNA form, the CDR3 reads TGTGCCTGGAGTGTAGGGGGATTCGGCAATCAGCCCCAGCATTTT. Protein product: CAWSVGGFGNQPQHF.

V and J are TRBV7-8 and TRBJ2-3, with D uncertain. Germline V gene sequence: CDR1 SGHVS, CDR2 FQNEAQ. Trimming shortened V by 0 bases and J by 2 bases, and 12 bases separated the two germline ends. This CDR3 has 16 residues. Written as DNA, the CDR3 is TGTGCCAGCAGCTTAGCGATCTTACAAAACACAGATACGCAGTATTTT. This translates into CASSLAILQNTDTQYF.

The CDR3 DNA is TGTGCCAGCAGCTTTGGGCGGGACCGCGAGCAGTACTTC. Protein product: CASSFGRDREQYF. The chain is built from TRBV7-6 and TRBJ2-7; D is possibly TRBD2 (6 bases). Germline V gene lookup returns CDR1 SGHVS and CDR2 FNYEAQ. CDR3 length: 13 amino acids. The V gene lost 3 bases and the J gene lost 6 bases, with 12 bases spanning the gap.

V gene TRBV6-5 combines with J gene TRBJ2-2; D possibly corresponds to TRBD2 (6 bases). Germline lookup yields CDR1 MNHEY and CDR2 SVGAGI. The CDR3 has 15 residues. Trimming stripped 6 bases from V and 7 bases from J, with 18 bases between. The CDR3 spells CASSPWAGQGGELFF. The CDR3 DNA sequence: TGTGCCAGCAGCCCCTGGGCGGGGCAAGGCGGGGAGCTGTTTTTT.

This chain uses TRBV12-3 or TRBV12-4 with TRBJ1-4; 9 nucleotides agree with TRBD1. Losses at the gene ends were 6 bases for V and 9 bases for J; bases not matched to a gene: 2. The CDR3 sequence is 12 residues long. CDR3 nucleotides: TGTGCCAGCAGAGGACAGGGGCAAAAACTGTTTTTT. It codes for CASRGQGQKLFF.

This rearrangement joins TRBV11-2 to TRBJ2-7; perhaps TRBD1 as D (6 bases). V was trimmed by 5 bases and J by 1 base, leaving 9 bases between them. There are 13 residues in the CDR3. Germline CDR1 and CDR2: SGHAT and FQNNGV. This CDR3 reads CASSLQGSYEQYF. CDR3 coding DNA: TGTGCCAGCAGCCTACAGGGTTCCTACGAGCAGTACTTC.

This rearrangement joins TRBV10-3 to TRBJ2-1; 7 nucleotides match TRBD1. This CDR3 region has 14 residues. Germline values: CDR1 ENHRY, CDR2 SYGVKD. Trimming took 7 bases from V and 2 from J; bases not matched to a gene: 5. CDR3 in amino acids: CAIMGTGAYNEQFF. In nucleotides, the CDR3 is TGTGCCATCATGGGTACAGGGGCCTACAATGAGCAGTTCTTC.